This TCR beta chain appears in the sequencing data of a study of cytomegalovirus exposure and HLA in healthy donors. PCR primers comprised 60 Vbeta and 13 Jbeta primers. The table came from immunoSEQ multiplex PCR; TCRdb's copy has only in-frame clones and leaves some out. The repertoire consists of about 180,000 clones, with roughly 80% occurring once and the leading ten covering around 6%. The CDR3 consists of 14 residues. Germline V gene data show CDR1 as SGHTA and CDR2 as FQGNSA. Germline trimming cut 5 bases from V and 8 bases from J; bases unmatched to any gene: 8. On this clone: Its cognate antigen is unknown.

Study findings and constraints: Across HLA loci, a later analysis found differing TCR association rates, with DRB1 most and HLA-C fewest. Researchers counted over 150 TCR beta chains as cytomegalovirus-associated. Within a later analysis, the majority of CMV-associated TCR beta chains appeared HLA-restricted.

The TCR was taken from a man in his forties in good health and CMV-seronegative. V and J are TRBV7-2 and TRBJ1-2; TRBD1 matches 10 bases. Sequenced input: PBMCs. CDR3 region: CASSTTTGGGGYTF. CDR3 bases: TGTGCCAGCAGCACGACGACAGGGGGCGGGGGCTACACCTTC.